This T cell receptor beta chain was captured in a study of blood T cell repertoires in COVID-19. Clones were read by immunoSEQ multiplex PCR, and TCRdb kept only the in-frame ones, dropping some. Of some 90,000 clones in the sample, 82% were seen once. V trimming: 6 bases; J trimming: 3 bases; junction bases outside the gene matches: 3. The germline gives CDR1 MNHEY, CDR2 SVGAGI. The CDR3 spans 13 residues. The rearrangement links TRBV6-5 to TRBJ2-5, with 8 bases matching TRBD2. The sequenced material came from peripheral blood. The origin of this receptor is a man between 65 and 85 years old with active or convalescent COVID-19. In DNA form, the CDR3 reads TGTGCCAGCAGCCGACTAGCGAAAGAGACCCAGTACTTC. Its protein is CASSRLAKETQYF.